One and the same sample provided the 9 T cell receptor beta chains below, sequenced in a study of beta chain features in type 1 diabetes. Expressed TCRB transcripts were sequenced because the entire RNA isolate underwent reverse transcription. Measured with immunoSEQ multiplex PCR; TCRdb has only the in-frame clones, and not every one. The repertoire includes roughly 300,000 clones, 6.5% to 10% of them detected once, and 0.44% sits in the top ten. The sample taken for sequencing was central memory CD4+ T cells from blood. The source of these receptors is a woman between 18 and 29 years old in good health.

This clone was recorded many times. The rearrangement links TRBV11-2 to TRBJ2-1; 10 bases align to TRBD2. Unmatched junction bases numbered 9, after V lost 6 bases and J lost 7 bases. The CDR3 length is 15 residues. Germline CDR1 and CDR2: SGHAT and FQNNGV. In nucleotides, the CDR3 is TGTGCCAGCAGTCCCACTAGCGGGGTCAAGAATGAGCAGTTCTTC. Its translation: CASSPTSGVKNEQFF.

This clone was seen a few times. The chain carries TRBV13 and TRBJ2-5; possible D gene TRBD1, 5 bases. This CDR3 has 15 amino acids. CDR1 PRHDT and CDR2 FYEKMQ come from the germline V gene (reference sequence). Trimming pared 1 base from V and 0 bases from J, leaving 9 bases between. The CDR3 region has the DNA TGTGCCAGCAGCTTAGCCCAGGGCGACCAAGAGACCCAGTACTTC. As protein: CASSLAQGDQETQYF.

This chain links TRBV7-3 with TRBJ2-2; 7 bases align to TRBD2. V dropped 5 bases and J dropped 9; count of bases not matched to a gene: 18. The V gene's germline CDR1 is SGHTA and CDR2 FQGTGA. CDR3 length: 17 residues. CDR3 residues: CASSAPLAVGPLRELFF. In nucleotides, the CDR3 is TGTGCCAGCAGCGCGCCCCTAGCGGTCGGGCCGTTGAGGGAGCTGTTTTTT.

In its sample, this clone was seen a few times. The chain recombines TRBV27 with TRBJ2-6; D call uncertain. This CDR3 is 14 amino acids long. Between the trimmed V and J ends, which lost 2 bases and 0 bases, there was a span of 2 bases. Per germline, CDR1 MNHEY and CDR2 SMNVEV (reference sequence). The CDR3: CASSLASGANVLTF. CDR3 in DNA: TGTGCCAGCAGTTTAGCCTCTGGGGCCAACGTCCTGACTTTC.

J is TRBJ1-1 and V is TRBV13; D uncertain. The V end was cut by 4 bases, the J end by 1 base, with 16 bases between. Germline V gene sequence: CDR1 PRHDT, CDR2 FYEKMQ (reference sequence). The CDR3 is 16 residues long. CDR3 sequence (DNA): TGTGCCAGCAGCTCACCCTTGGACGGTTGGAACACTGAAGCTTTCTTT. This sequence encodes CASSSPLDGWNTEAFF.

This clone has ten or more counts. This chain joins TRBV7-9 and TRBJ2-7; 8 nucleotides align to TRBD1. This CDR3 comprises 15 residues. Germline V gene data show CDR1 as SEHNR and CDR2 as FQNEAQ (reference sequence). V shed 3 bases, J shed 5 bases, and the junction held 9 bases outside the gene matches. The CDR3 here is CASSLGTGWLDEQYF. The DNA of the CDR3 is TGTGCCAGCAGCTTGGGGACAGGATGGTTGGACGAGCAGTACTTC.

The chain combines TRBV28 with TRBJ1-1; maybe TRBD1 (5 bases). V was pared by 8 bases and J by 3 bases, with 19 bases between. Germline V gives CDR1 MDHEN, CDR2 SYDVKM. The CDR3 loop spans 15 amino acids. Written as DNA, the CDR3 is TGTGCCAGCTGTGGGGCCGAAAAAAGGGACACTGAAGCTTTCTTT. Translating it yields CASCGAEKRDTEAFF.

The chain uses TRBV30 and TRBJ2-1; the match to TRBD2 covers 15 bases. J lost 3 bases, V lost 4 bases, and 10 bases had no gene match. Germline V gene data show CDR1 as GTSNPN and CDR2 as SVGIG (reference sequence). The CDR3 runs to 18 residues. CDR3 in amino acids: CAWNPRTSGRAHYNEQFF. The CDR3 coding sequence is TGTGCCTGGAATCCACGGACTAGCGGGAGGGCCCACTACAATGAGCAGTTCTTC.

The J gene is TRBJ2-7, the V gene TRBV18; D is uncertain. The CDR3 covers 12 residues. The ends were cut back, 6 bases at V and 6 bases at J, with 12 bases in the middle. CDR1 KGHSH and CDR2 LQKENI come from the germline V gene. The CDR3, as DNA: TGTGCCAGCTCCGCGGCGGAGTTCGAGCAGTACTTC. Its translation is CASSAAEFEQYF.